These T cell receptor beta chains were read from a single sample in a study of OX40 agonist ivuxolimab in advanced cancers. The data were produced by immunoSEQ multiplex PCR, yet TCRdb's version contains in-frame clones alone and is incomplete. The data contain about 55,000 clones, approximately 83% of them singletons. Sequences were derived from CD4+ or CD8+ T cells sorted from blood, sampled in a trial of the OX40 agonist ivuxolimab. The receptors shown here come from an adult with an advanced solid tumor such as melanoma, head and neck, liver or kidney cancer. Each CDR3 is given with its conserved first and last residue.

V	J	CDR3
TRBV27	TRBJ1-5	CASSLGGQPQHF
TRBV9	TRBJ1-1	CASSVVGGNTEAFF
TRBV13	TRBJ1-1	CASSSTTLEVQNTEAFF
TRBV6-1	TRBJ1-1	CASSEVGKGTEAFF
TRBV6-1	TRBJ2-7	CAILDRGRYEQYF
TRBV4-1	TRBJ1-1	CASSQNLWTGGDRWTEAFF
TRBV5-1	TRBJ2-1	CASSSPVEQFF
TRBV27	TRBJ2-7	CASSLSQGYEQYF
TRBV28	TRBJ1-4	CASSLNSNEKLFF
TRBV5-1	TRBJ2-7	CASSFLYEQYF
TRBV4-3	TRBJ2-5	CASSQVRSGTSGGLGETQYF
TRBV7-9	TRBJ2-7	CASLGGGPSYEQYF
TRBV19	TRBJ1-5	CASSRAPNQPQHF
TRBV11-2	TRBJ2-2	CASSPWGGRTGELFF
TRBV28	TRBJ1-1	CASSALGGTEAFF
TRBV13	TRBJ1-2	CASSLVSLRTEPYGYTF
TRBV7-9	TRBJ1-2	CASSLGQGRYTF
TRBV9	TRBJ2-3	CASSLHGGAVTDTQYF
TRBV7-6	TRBJ1-2	CASSLVPGQGARRVDGYTF
TRBV7-2	TRBJ2-4	CASSPPGRIAKNIQYF
TRBV5-1	TRBJ1-2	CASSWEGGAGYGYTF
TRBV25-1	TRBJ2-7	CAFGDRDTYEQYF
TRBV27	TRBJ2-1	CASSFGGEQFF
TRBV6-5	TRBJ1-2	CASTQGAGVEGYTF
TRBV18	TRBJ2-1	CASSGGTGSLSEQFF
TRBV9	TRBJ2-1	CASSVASAGGRDEQFF
TRBV6-5	TRBJ1-1	CASSDGPTEAFF
TRBV13	TRBJ1-3	CASSLGGAPGNTIYF
TRBV18	TRBJ2-3	CASSPAGGTTDTQYF
TRBV29-1	TRBJ1-2	CSVEETSPWYGYTF
TRBV19	TRBJ1-1	CASSIAGRGNTEAFF
TRBV11-2	TRBJ1-1	CASSLSDNTEAFF
TRBV5-4	TRBJ2-7	CASSGDSSYEQYF
TRBV10-3	TRBJ2-2	CAITPGQGATGELFF
TRBV2	TRBJ1-1	CASRVTGTEAFF
TRBV2	TRBJ1-1	CASRRTGETEAFF
TRBV7-8	TRBJ1-5	CASSEQGQGPQHF
TRBV4-2	TRBJ2-5	CASSQDYGNTQYF
TRBV7-9	TRBJ1-1	CASSLETVLVAEAFF
TRBV7-6	TRBJ2-7	CASSPDSSYEQYF
TRBV2	TRBJ2-2	CASSWSGGTRRSGELFF
TRBV7-9	TRBJ1-3	CASSLGGSGNTIYF
TRBV27	TRBJ2-1	CASSPDWSPHDEQFF
TRBV7-8	TRBJ1-5	CASSPGTSSNQPQHF
TRBV5-1	TRBJ1-4	CASILFKVNEKLFF
TRBV2	TRBJ1-5	CASRLRGNIQPQHF
TRBV7-6	TRBJ2-5	CASSLWGAVGETQYF
TRBV6-5	TRBJ2-1	CASTAGGSSYNEQFF
TRBV19	TRBJ2-3	CASSIETGGGDTQYF
TRBV12-5	TRBJ2-2	CASGLGGGTGWPGELFF
TRBV5-1	TRBJ1-4	CASSTGRTNEKLFF